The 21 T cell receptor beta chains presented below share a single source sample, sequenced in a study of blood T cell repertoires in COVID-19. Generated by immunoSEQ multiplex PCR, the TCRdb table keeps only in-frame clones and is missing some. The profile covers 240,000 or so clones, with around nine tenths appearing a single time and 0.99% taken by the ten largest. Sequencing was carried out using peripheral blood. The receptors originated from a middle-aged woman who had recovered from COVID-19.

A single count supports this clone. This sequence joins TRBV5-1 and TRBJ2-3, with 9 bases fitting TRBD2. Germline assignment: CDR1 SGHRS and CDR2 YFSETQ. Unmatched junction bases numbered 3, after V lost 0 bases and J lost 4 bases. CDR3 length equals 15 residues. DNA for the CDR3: TGCGCCAGCAGCTTGGGTAGCGGGAGTGCAGATACGCAGTATTTT. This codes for CASSLGSGSADTQYF.

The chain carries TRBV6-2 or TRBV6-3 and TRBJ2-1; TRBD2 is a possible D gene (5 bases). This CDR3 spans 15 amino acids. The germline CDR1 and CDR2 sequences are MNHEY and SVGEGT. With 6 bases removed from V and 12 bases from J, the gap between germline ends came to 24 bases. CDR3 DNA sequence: TGTGCCAGCAGCTTCCTTGGAGGCCCCCCACATGGGCAGTTCTTC. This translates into CASSFLGGPPHGQFF.

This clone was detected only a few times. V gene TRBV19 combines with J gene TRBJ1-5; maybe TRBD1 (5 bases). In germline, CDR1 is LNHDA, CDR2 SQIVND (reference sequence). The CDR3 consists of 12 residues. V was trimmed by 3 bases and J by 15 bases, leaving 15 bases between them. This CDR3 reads CASSMGRDARHF. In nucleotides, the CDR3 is TGTGCCAGTAGTATGGGGAGGGACGCTCGGCATTTT.

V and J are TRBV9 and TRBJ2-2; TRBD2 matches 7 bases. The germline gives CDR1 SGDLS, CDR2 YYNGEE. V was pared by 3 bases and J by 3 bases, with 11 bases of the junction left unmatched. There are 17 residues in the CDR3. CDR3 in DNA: TGTGCCAGCAGCGCGAGGGCACTAGCGCCCGACACCGGGGAGCTGTTTTTT. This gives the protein CASSARALAPDTGELFF. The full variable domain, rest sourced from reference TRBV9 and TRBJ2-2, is DSGVTQTPKHLITATGQRVTLRCSPRSGDLSVYWYQQSLDQGLQFLIQYYNGEERAKGNILERFSAQQFPDLHSELNLSSLELGDSALYFCASSARALAPDTGELFFGEGSRLTVL.

The CDR3 is CATSPGVGTQYF. Here the CDR3 DNA reads TGTGCCACCAGCCCCGGGGTGGGGACCCAGTACTTC. The rearrangement links TRBV6-5 to TRBJ2-5; tentative D call: TRBD2 (5 bases). The CDR3 is made up of 12 amino acids. The ends were cut back, 10 bases at V and 7 bases at J, with 16 bases in the middle. The germline V gene has CDR1 MNHEY and CDR2 SVGAGI.

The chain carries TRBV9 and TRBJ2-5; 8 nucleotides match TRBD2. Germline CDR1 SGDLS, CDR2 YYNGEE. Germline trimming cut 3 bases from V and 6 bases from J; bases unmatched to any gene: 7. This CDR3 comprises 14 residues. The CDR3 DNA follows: TGTGCCAGCAGCGCCGGACTAGCCGGACAGACCCAGTACTTC. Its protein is CASSAGLAGQTQYF.

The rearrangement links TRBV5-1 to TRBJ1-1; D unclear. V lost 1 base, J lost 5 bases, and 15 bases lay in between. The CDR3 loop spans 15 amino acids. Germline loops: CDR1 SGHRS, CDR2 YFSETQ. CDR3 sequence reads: CASSLTGGGMTEAFF. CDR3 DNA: TGCGCCAGCAGCTTGACTGGAGGAGGGATGACTGAAGCTTTCTTT.

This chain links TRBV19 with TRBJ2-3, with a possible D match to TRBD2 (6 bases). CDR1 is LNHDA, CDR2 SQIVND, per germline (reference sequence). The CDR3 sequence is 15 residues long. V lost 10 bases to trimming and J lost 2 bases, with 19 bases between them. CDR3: CATSPGWDFTDTQYF. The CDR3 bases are TGTGCCACCTCCCCAGGGTGGGACTTCACAGATACGCAGTATTTT.

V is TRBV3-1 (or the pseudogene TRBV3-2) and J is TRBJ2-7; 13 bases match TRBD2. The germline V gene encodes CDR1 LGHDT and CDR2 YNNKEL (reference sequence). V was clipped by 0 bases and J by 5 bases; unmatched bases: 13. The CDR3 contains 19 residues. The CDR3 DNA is TGTGCCAGCAGCCAAGACCGGGGAACTAGCGGGAGGGCCCATGACGAGCAGTACTTC. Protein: CASSQDRGTSGRAHDEQYF.

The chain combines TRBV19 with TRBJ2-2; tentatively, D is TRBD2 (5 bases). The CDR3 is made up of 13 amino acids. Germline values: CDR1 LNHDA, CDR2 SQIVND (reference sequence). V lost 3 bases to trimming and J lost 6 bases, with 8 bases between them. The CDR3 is CASSIDGAGELFF. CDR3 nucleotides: TGTGCCAGTAGTATCGACGGGGCCGGGGAGCTGTTTTTT. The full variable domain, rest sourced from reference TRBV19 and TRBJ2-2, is DGGITQSPKYLFRKEGQNVTLSCEQNLNHDAMYWYRQDPGQGLRLIYYSQIVNDFQKGDIAEGYSVSREKKESFPLTVTSAQKNPTAFYLCASSIDGAGELFFGEGSRLTVL.

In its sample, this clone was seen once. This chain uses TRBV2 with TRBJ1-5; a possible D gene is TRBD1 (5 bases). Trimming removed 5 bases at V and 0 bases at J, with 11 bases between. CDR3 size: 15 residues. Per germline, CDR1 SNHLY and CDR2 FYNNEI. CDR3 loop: CASSRDSYSNQPQHF. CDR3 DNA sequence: TGTGCCAGCAGTCGCGACAGCTATAGCAATCAGCCCCAGCATTTT.

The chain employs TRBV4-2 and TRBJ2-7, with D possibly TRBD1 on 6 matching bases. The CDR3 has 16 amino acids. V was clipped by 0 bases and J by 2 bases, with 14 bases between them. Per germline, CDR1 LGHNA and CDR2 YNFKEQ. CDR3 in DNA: TGTGCCAGCAGCCAAGAGCTGGGACACAACACCTACGAGCAGTACTTC. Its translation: CASSQELGHNTYEQYF.

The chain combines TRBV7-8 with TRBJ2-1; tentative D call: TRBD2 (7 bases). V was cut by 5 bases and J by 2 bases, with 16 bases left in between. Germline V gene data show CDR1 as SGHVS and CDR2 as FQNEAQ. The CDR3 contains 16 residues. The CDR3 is CASSARRGAAYNEQFF. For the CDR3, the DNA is TGTGCCAGCAGCGCCCGACGGGGGGCGGCCTACAATGAGCAGTTCTTC.

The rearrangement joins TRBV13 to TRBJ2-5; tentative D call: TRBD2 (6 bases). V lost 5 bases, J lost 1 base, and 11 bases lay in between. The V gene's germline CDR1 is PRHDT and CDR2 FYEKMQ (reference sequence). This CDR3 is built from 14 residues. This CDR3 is CASSPQRAQETQYF. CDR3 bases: TGTGCCAGCAGCCCCCAGCGGGCCCAAGAGACCCAGTACTTC.

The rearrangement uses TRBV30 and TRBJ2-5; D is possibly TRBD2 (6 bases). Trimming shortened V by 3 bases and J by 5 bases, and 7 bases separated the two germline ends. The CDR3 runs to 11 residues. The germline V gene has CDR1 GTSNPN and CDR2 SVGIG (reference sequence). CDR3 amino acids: CAWRAGETQYF. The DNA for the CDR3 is TGTGCCTGGAGGGCGGGGGAGACCCAGTACTTC.

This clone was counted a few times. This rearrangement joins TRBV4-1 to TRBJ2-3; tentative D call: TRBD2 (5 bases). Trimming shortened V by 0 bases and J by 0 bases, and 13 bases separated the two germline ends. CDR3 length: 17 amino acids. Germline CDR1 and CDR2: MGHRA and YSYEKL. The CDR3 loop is CASSQDLLRASTDTQYF. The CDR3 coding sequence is TGCGCCAGCAGCCAAGATCTTTTGCGGGCGAGCACAGATACGCAGTATTTT.

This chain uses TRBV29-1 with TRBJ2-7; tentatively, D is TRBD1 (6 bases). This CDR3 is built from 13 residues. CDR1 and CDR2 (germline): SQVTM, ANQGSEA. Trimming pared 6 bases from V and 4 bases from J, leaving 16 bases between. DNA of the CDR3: TGCAGCGTCGCCCAAACAGGGTTATACGAGCAGTACTTC. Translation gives CSVAQTGLYEQYF.

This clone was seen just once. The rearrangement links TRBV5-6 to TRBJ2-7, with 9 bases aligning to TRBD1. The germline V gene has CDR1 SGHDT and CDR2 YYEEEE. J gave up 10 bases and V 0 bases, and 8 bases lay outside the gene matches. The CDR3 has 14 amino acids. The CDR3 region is CASSLGPGTGIQYV. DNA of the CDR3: TGTGCCAGCAGCTTGGGCCCCGGGACAGGGATACAGTACGTC.

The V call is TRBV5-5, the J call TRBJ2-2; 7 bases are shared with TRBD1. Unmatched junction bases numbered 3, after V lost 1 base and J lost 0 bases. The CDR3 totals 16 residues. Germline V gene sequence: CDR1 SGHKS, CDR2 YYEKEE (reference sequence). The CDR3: CASSLRGQSNTGELFF. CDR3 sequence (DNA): TGTGCCAGCAGCTTGAGGGGGCAGTCGAACACCGGGGAGCTGTTTTTT.

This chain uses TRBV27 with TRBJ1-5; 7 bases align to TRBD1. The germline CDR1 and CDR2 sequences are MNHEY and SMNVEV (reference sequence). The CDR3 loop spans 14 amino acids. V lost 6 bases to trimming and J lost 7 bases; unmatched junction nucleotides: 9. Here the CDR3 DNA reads TGTGCCAGCAGGCATGAGGGGGCTGGACAGCCCCAGCATTTT. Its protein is CASRHEGAGQPQHF.

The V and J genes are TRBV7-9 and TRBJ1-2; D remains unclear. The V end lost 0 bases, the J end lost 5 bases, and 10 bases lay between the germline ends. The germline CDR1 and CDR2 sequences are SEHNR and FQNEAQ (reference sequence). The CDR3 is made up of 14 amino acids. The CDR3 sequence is CASSLAGSLYGYTF. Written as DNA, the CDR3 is TGTGCCAGCAGCTTAGCCGGGTCCCTATATGGCTACACCTTC.